Shown below are 9 T cell receptor beta chains from a single sample sequenced in a study of blood T cell repertoires in COVID-19. Sequenced by immunoSEQ multiplex PCR; TCRdb stores in-frame clones only, minus some. This table has about 76,000 clones, 88% appearing once. Input material: peripheral blood. Receptor source: a man between 50 and 59 years old with active COVID-19.

This chain links TRBV6-2 or TRBV6-3 with TRBJ2-3, with D possibly TRBD1 on 6 matching bases. The germline V gene has CDR1 MNHEY and CDR2 SVGEGT. The CDR3 is 15 amino acids. V was trimmed by 5 bases and J by 3 bases, leaving 15 bases between them. This CDR3 is CASSIQGSWTDTQYF. The CDR3 coding sequence is TGTGCCAGCAGTATACAGGGTTCCTGGACAGATACGCAGTATTTT.

The chain employs TRBV2 and TRBJ2-7; maybe TRBD2 (6 bases). This CDR3 is built from 11 residues. Between the trimmed V and J ends, which lost 3 bases and 11 bases, there was a span of 11 bases. Germline V gives CDR1 SNHLY, CDR2 FYNNEI. CDR3 residues: CASSDGGGEYF. The CDR3 DNA reads as TGTGCCAGCAGTGACGGCGGAGGGGAGTACTTC. Using reference TRBV2 and TRBJ2-7 for the parts outside the CDR3, the full variable domain is EPEVTQTPSHQVTQMGQEVILRCVPISNHLYFYWYRQILGQKVEFLVSFYNNEISEKSEIFDDQFSVERPDGSNFTLKIRSTKLEDSAMYFCASSDGGGEYFGPGTRLTVT.

The J gene is TRBJ2-3, the V gene TRBV28, with 7 bases fitting TRBD2. Looked up from germline, CDR1 is MDHEN and CDR2 is SYDVKM. V lost 2 bases and J lost 2; bases outside the gene matches: 7. This CDR3 is built from 16 residues. CDR3 in DNA: TGTGCCAGCAGTTTAGCGGGAGAAGGTAACACAGATACGCAGTATTTT. Translated: CASSLAGEGNTDTQYF.

This clone has a single count. The chain employs TRBV6-5 and TRBJ1-3; the match to TRBD1 covers 10 bases. V lost 6 bases and J lost 5; bases outside the gene matches: 4. This CDR3 spans 14 amino acids. The germline gives CDR1 MNHEY, CDR2 SVGAGI. In DNA form, the CDR3 reads TGTGCCAGCAGGGGACAGGGGAAGCGAAACACCATATATTTT. Encoded protein: CASRGQGKRNTIYF.

The chain is built from TRBV7-8 and TRBJ2-7, with D maybe TRBD2 (6 bases). The CDR3 loop spans 14 amino acids. The ends were cut back, 4 bases at V and 2 bases at J, with 12 bases in the middle. Germline-derived CDR1 and CDR2 are SGHVS and FQNEAQ. CDR3 sequence reads: CASSSLRGTYEQYF. The CDR3 DNA follows: TGTGCCAGCAGCTCGCTTCGGGGGACCTACGAGCAGTACTTC. The variable domain in full, with the rest retrieved from reference TRBV7-8 and TRBJ2-7, is GAGVSQSPRYKVAKRGQDVALRCDPISGHVSLFWYQQALGQGPEFLTYFQNEAQLDKSGLPSDRFFAERPEGSVSTLKIQRTQQEDSAVYLCASSSLRGTYEQYFGPGTRLTVT.

The chain links TRBV19 to TRBJ2-2; 8 bases are a match to TRBD1. The CDR3 totals 16 residues. The germline CDR1 and CDR2 sequences are LNHDA and SQIVND (reference sequence). J gave up 1 base and V 2 bases, and 3 bases lay outside the gene matches. CDR3 coding DNA: TGTGCCAGTAGTATAACCGGGACAGGGAACACCGGGGAGCTGTTTTTT. It encodes CASSITGTGNTGELFF.

The V and J genes are TRBV7-3 and TRBJ1-1, with 8 positions matching TRBD1. V was pared by 1 base and J by 1 base, with 8 bases of the junction left unmatched. The CDR3 extends over 17 amino acids. The germline V gene encodes CDR1 SGHTA and CDR2 FQGTGA. CDR3 nucleotide sequence: TGTGCCAGCAGCTTAATTCATATAGGGACAGGGAACACTGAAGCTTTCTTT. As protein: CASSLIHIGTGNTEAFF.

This chain uses TRBV18 with TRBJ1-1; TRBD1 matches at 9 bases. Losses at the gene ends were 5 bases for V and 8 bases for J; bases not matched to a gene: 15. CDR3 length: 16 residues. Germline CDR1 reads KGHSH; CDR2 reads LQKENI. The CDR3 loop is CASSSGKRTGDEEAFF. In DNA form, the CDR3 reads TGTGCCAGCTCATCAGGGAAGAGGACAGGGGATGAAGAAGCTTTCTTT.

This clone appeared once. V is TRBV27 and J is TRBJ2-5, with D uncertain. The CDR3 is 13 residues long. V lost 2 bases and J lost 5, with 9 bases in between. Germline V gives CDR1 MNHEY, CDR2 SMNVEV (reference sequence). The CDR3 loop is CASSLVFAETQYF. The CDR3, as DNA: TGTGCCAGCAGTTTAGTTTTTGCGGAGACCCAGTACTTC.